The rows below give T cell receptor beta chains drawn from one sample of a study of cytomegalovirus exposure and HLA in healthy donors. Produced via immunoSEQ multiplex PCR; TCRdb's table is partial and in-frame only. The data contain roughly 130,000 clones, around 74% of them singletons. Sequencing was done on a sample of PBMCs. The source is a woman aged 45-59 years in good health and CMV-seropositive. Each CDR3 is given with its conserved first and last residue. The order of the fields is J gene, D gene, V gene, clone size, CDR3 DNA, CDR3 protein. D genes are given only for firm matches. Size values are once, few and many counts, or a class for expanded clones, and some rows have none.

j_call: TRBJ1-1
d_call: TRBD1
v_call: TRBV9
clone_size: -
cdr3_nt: TGTGCCAGCAGCGTCCAGGGGGGCACTGAAGCTTTCTTT
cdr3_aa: CASSVQGGTEAFF

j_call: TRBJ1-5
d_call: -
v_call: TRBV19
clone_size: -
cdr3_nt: TGTGCCAGTATGGGAGCGGATCAGCCCCAGCATTTT
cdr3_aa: CASMGADQPQHF

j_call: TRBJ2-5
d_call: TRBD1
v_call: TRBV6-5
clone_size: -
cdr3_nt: TGTGCCAGCAGTTACCCCGGGGACAGGGGTTTGGAGACCCAGTACTTC
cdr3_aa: CASSYPGDRGLETQYF

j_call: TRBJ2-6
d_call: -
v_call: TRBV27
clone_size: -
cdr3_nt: TGTGCCAGCCGTGGGGACAAGGGGAGAGGGGCCAACGTCCTGACTTTC
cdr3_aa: CASRGDKGRGANVLTF

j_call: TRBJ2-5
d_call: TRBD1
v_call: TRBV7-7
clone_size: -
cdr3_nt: TGTGCTAGCGGGACAGGGGTGGAGACCCAGTACTTC
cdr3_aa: CASGTGVETQYF

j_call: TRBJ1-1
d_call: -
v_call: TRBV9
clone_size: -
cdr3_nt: TGTGCCAGCAGCGTAGACTGGAACACTGAAGCTTTCTTT
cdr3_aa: CASSVDWNTEAFF

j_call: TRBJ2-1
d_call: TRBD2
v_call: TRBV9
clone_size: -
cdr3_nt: TGTGCCAGCAGCGTAGTACCAACTCGTGGGGGCGGGCTAGCGGGGGGCCGATATTACAATGAGCAGTTCTTC
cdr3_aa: CASSVVPTRGGGLAGGRYYNEQFF

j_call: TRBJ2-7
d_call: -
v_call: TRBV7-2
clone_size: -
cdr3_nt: TGTGCCAGCAGCTTAGAAGGCGGCTACGAGCAGTACTTC
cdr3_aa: CASSLEGGYEQYF

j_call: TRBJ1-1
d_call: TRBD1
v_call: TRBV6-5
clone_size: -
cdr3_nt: TGTGCCAGCAAAGACAGGGGAGAGTACACTGAAGCTTTCTTT
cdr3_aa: CASKDRGEYTEAFF

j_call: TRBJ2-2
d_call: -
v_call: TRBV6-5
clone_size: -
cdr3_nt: TGTGCCAGCAGCTCTAGCGCCGGGGAGCTGTTTTTT
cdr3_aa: CASSSSAGELFF

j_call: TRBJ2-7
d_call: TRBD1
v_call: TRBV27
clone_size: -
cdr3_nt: TGTGCCAGCAGGCGACAGGGTTTGCCCCACGAGCAGTACTTC
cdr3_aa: CASRRQGLPHEQYF

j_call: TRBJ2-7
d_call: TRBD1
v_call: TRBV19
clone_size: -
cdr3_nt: TGCGCCAGTAGGGGACAGGGGGCATTCGACGAGCAGTACTTC
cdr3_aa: CASRGQGAFDEQYF

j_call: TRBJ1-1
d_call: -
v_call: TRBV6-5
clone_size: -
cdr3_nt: TGTGCCAGCAGTTACGGTCAGCGGAACACTGAAGCTTTCTTT
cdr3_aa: CASSYGQRNTEAFF

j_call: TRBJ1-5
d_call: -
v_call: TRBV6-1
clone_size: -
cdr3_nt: TGTGCCAGCATTCCCGCGGAGAGCAATCAGCCCCAGCATTTT
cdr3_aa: CASIPAESNQPQHF

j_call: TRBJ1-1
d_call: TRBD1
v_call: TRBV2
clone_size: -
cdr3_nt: TGTGCCGGTACAGGGGAGGTCCAGGCTTTCTTT
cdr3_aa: CAGTGEVQAFF

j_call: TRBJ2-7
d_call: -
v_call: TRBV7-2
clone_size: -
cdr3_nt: TGTGCCAGCAGCTTAGTGCGGGGTAAATACGAGCAGTACTTC
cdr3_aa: CASSLVRGKYEQYF

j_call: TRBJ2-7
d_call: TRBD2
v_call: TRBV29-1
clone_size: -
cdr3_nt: TGCAGCGTTAAAGGGCGGGGGAACGAGCAGTACTTC
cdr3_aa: CSVKGRGNEQYF

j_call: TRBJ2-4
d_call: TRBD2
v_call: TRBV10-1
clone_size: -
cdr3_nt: TGCGCCAGCAGTGGCCGGGGACTAGACGACTTGGCCAAAAACATTCAGTACTTC
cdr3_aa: CASSGRGLDDLAKNIQYF

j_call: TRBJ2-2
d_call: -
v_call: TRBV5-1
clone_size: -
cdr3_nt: TGCGCCAGCAGCTTGGGAGGTCCAGTCGGCACCGGGGAGCTGTTTTTT
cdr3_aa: CASSLGGPVGTGELFF

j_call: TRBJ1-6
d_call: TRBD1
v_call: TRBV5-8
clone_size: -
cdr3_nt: TGTGCCAGCAGCGACGGGACAGTAGATTCACCCCTCCACTTT
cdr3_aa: CASSDGTVDSPLHF

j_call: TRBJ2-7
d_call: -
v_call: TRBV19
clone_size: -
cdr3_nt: TGTGCCAGTAGTAGGGCAGGGGCCTACGAGCAGTACTTC
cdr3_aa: CASSRAGAYEQYF

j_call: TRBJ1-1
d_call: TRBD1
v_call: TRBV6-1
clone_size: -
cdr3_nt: TGTGCCAGCAGTGAAGCTGCACAGGGGCCGAGGACTGAAGCTTTCTTT
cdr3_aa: CASSEAAQGPRTEAFF

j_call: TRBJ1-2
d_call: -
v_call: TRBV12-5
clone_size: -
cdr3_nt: TGTGCTAGTGGTTTGGGGGGCTGGACAAACTATGGCTACACCTTC
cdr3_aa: CASGLGGWTNYGYTF

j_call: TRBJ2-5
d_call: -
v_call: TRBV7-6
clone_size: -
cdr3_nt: TGTGCCAGCAGCAAAAACGGGGGTCAAGAGACCCAGTACTTC
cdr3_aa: CASSKNGGQETQYF

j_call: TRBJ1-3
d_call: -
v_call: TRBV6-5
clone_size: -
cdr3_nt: TGTGCCAGCACACCCAAAGCCGTCTCTGGAAACACCATATATTTT
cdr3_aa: CASTPKAVSGNTIYF

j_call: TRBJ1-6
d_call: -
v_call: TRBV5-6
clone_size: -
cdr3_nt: TGTGCCAGCAGCTTTAGGACAGCTAATTCTAATTCACCCCTCCACTTT
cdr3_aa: CASSFRTANSNSPLHF

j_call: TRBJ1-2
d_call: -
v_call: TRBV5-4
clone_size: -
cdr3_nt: TGTGCCAGCAGCGAGGACAGATATGGCTACACCTTC
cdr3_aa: CASSEDRYGYTF

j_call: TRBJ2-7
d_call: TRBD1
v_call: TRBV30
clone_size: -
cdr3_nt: TGTGCCTGGAGTACTTGGGGACAGGTCTCCTACGAGCAGTACTTC
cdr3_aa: CAWSTWGQVSYEQYF

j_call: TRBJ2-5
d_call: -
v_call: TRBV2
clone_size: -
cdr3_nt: TGTGCCAGCAGTGTCCCGGTCCGGGAGACCCAGTACTTC
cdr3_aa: CASSVPVRETQYF

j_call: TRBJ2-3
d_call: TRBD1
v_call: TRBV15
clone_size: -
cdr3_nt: TGTGCCACCAGCAGAGATCTTGTGTCAGGGGGCGCAGATACGCAGTATTTT
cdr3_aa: CATSRDLVSGGADTQYF

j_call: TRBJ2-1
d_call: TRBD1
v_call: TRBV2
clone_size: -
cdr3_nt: TGTGCCACCACTCGGGACAGGGACAATGAGCAGTTCTTC
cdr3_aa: CATTRDRDNEQFF

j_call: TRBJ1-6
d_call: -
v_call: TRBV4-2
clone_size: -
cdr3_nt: TGTGCCAGCAGCCAAGAAGCCAGGGGAGGGACCTATAATTCACCCCTCCACTTT
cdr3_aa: CASSQEARGGTYNSPLHF

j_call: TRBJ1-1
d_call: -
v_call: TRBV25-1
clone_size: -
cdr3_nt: TGTGCCAGCAGTAGGTCGACAGAAGCTTTCTTT
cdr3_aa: CASSRSTEAFF

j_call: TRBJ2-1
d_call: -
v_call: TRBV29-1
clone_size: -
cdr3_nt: TGCAGCGTTGATAGAGGGTTTGAGCAGTTCTTC
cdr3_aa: CSVDRGFEQFF

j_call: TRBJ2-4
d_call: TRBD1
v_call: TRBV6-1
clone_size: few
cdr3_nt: TGTGCCAGCAGCTCCTTAGAGGGGGCGGCCCGTCAGTACTTC
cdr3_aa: CASSSLEGAARQYF

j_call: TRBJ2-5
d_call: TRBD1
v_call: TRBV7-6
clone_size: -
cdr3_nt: TGTGCCAGCAGCCCGGGGACAGGGCCGACCCAGTACTTC
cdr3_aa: CASSPGTGPTQYF

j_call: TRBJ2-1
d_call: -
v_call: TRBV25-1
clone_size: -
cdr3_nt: TGTGCCAGCAGTGGAGCGGGCTACAATGAGCAGTTCTTC
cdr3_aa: CASSGAGYNEQFF

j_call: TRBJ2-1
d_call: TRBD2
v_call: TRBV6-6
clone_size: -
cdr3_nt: TGTGCCAGCAGTTACCTAGCGGGGGGCCAGGGTGAGCAGTTCTTC
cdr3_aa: CASSYLAGGQGEQFF

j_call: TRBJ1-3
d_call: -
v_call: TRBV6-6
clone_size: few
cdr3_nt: TGTGCCAGCAGTTCCATTACAGGGCCCCGTGGAAACACCATATATTTT
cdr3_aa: CASSSITGPRGNTIYF

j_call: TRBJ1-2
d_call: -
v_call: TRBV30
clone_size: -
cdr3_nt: TGTGCCTGGAGCTCCGCCAGGCGCTATGGCTACACCTTC
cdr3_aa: CAWSSARRYGYTF

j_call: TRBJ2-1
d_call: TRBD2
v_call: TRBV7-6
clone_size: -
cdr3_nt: TGTGCCAGCAGCTTATTGGCGGGGGGGCCCGATGAGCAGTTCTTC
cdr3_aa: CASSLLAGGPDEQFF

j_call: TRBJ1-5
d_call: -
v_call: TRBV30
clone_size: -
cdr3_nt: TGTGCCTGGAGCAGGGTAGGTCAGCCCCAGCATTTT
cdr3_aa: CAWSRVGQPQHF